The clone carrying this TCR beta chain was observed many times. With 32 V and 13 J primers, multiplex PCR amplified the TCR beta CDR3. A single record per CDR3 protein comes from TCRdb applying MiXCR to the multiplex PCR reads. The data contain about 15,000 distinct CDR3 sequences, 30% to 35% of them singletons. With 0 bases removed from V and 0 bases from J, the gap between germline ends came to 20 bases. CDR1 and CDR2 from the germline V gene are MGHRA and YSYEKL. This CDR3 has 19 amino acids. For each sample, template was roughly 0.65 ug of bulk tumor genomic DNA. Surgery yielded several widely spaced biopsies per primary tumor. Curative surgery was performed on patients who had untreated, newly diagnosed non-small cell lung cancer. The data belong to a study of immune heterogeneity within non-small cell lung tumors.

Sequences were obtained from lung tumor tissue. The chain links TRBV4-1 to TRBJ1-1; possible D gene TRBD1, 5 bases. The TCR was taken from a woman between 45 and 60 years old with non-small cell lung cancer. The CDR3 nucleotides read TGCGCCAGCAGCCAAGATTTCAAGTGGGGCCCCACCCTGAACACTGAAGCTTTCTTT. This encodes CASSQDFKWGPTLNTEAFF.